A selection of T cell receptor beta chains follows, all from one sample in a study of blood T cell repertoires in COVID-19. TCRdb keeps only in-frame clones here, not all; method: immunoSEQ multiplex PCR. The table includes roughly 250,000 clones, about 91% detected once. The sample was PBMCs or T cells enriched from blood (not recorded which). The source of these receptors is a woman between 40 and 55 years old with acute COVID-19. Both conserved end residues are part of each CDR3. D genes are given only for firm matches. Part of the rows lack a size; the others show once, few, many or a class for expanded clones.

13	TRBV18	-	TRBJ1-1	TRBD1	TGTGCCAGCTCAGGGGACAGCAACACTGAAGCTTTCTTT	CASSGDSNTEAFF
16	TRBV7-9	-	TRBJ2-3	TRBD2	TGTGCCAGCAGCACGGCGGGACTAGCGGGAGCAGATACGCAGTATTTT	CASSTAGLAGADTQYF
15	TRBV24-1	-	TRBJ2-1	TRBD1	TGTGCCACCAGTGATCAGGGGGCGACCTACAATGAGCAGTTCTTC	CATSDQGATYNEQFF
12	TRBV9	-	TRBJ2-1	-	TGTGCCAGCAGCACGGGTATTGATGAGCAGTTCTTC	CASSTGIDEQFF
15	TRBV6-5	-	TRBJ2-7	TRBD1	TGTGCCAGCAGGAGACCGGGACAGGGCTTTATGGAGCAGTACTTC	CASRRPGQGFMEQYF
11	TRBV10-3	-	TRBJ1-2	-	TGTGCCATCAGTGAGTCGAGGGTCTACACCTTC	CAISESRVYTF
13	TRBV7-9	few	TRBJ1-2	TRBD1	TGTGCCAGCAGCGAGACACCAGGGGGGGGCTACACCTTC	CASSETPGGGYTF
15	TRBV6-2/TRBV6-3	-	TRBJ2-4	TRBD2	TGTGCCAGCAGTTACTCGAAGGGCCCGGGGACTACTCAGTACTTC	CASSYSKGPGTTQYF
14	TRBV7-3	once	TRBJ2-1	-	TGTGCCACTAGGGACTCGAGCTCCTACAATGAGCAGTTCTTC	CATRDSSSYNEQFF
15	TRBV2	-	TRBJ2-5	-	TGTGCCAGCAGTGAAGATTTTACAGGAGGGGAGACCCAGTACTTC	CASSEDFTGGETQYF
17	TRBV18	-	TRBJ2-7	-	TGTGCCAGCTCACCACCTCTGGGGGCGATACACTCCTACGAGCAGTACTTC	CASSPPLGAIHSYEQYF
17	TRBV4-1	-	TRBJ2-3	TRBD2	TGCGCCAGCAGCCAAGTTTCTAGCGGGAGCGGGGCAGATACGCAGTATTTT	CASSQVSSGSGADTQYF
15	TRBV5-4	-	TRBJ2-1	TRBD2	TGTGCCAGCAGCTTGGCCCCGGGAGGGTACAATGAGCAGTTCTTC	CASSLAPGGYNEQFF
14	TRBV28	-	TRBJ1-1	TRBD1	TGTGCCAGCAGCGAACAGGGGCGAACCTATGAAGCTTTCTTT	CASSEQGRTYEAFF
14	TRBV4-3	-	TRBJ1-6	-	TGCGCCAGCAGCCAAGAGGACTTCCCATCACCCCTCCACTTT	CASSQEDFPSPLHF
15	TRBV15	-	TRBJ1-6	TRBD1	TGTGCCACCAGCAGAGTTGGGACAGGAAATTCACCCCTCCACTTT	CATSRVGTGNSPLHF
15	TRBV3-1/TRBV3-2	-	TRBJ1-2	-	TGTGCCAGCAGCCAAGATTCGGCAGGTAACTATGGCTACACCTTC	CASSQDSAGNYGYTF
16	TRBV9	-	TRBJ1-6	TRBD1	TGTGCCAGCACGAGGACAGGCGACTCTTATAATTCACCCCTCCACTTT	CASTRTGDSYNSPLHF
13	TRBV13	once	TRBJ1-4	-	TGTGCCAGCAGCTTAGCGCCAGATGAAAAACTGTTTTTT	CASSLAPDEKLFF
14	TRBV6-5	-	TRBJ2-5	-	TGTGCCAGCAGTTATACAGGGTTATCGGAGACCCAGTACTTC	CASSYTGLSETQYF
13	TRBV12-3/TRBV12-4	once	TRBJ1-4	-	TGTGCCAGCCGCGACGGGGTGGAGGAAAAACTGTTTTTT	CASRDGVEEKLFF
15	TRBV2	-	TRBJ1-6	-	TGTGCCAGCACGGCGGGGGGCAGCCAGGTTCTACCCCTCCACTTT	CASTAGGSQVLPLHF
16	TRBV5-1	-	TRBJ2-7	TRBD2	TGCGCCAGCAGCTTGGCCGGGGCTAGCGGGAGTTACGAGCAGTACTTC	CASSLAGASGSYEQYF
14	TRBV9	-	TRBJ2-1	-	TGTGCCAGCAGTGACCTTGGGAGCTACAATGAGCAGTTCTTC	CASSDLGSYNEQFF
19	TRBV7-8	-	TRBJ2-1	-	TGTGCCAGCACCCTTAGCCGTTCCGGGAGCCGTGTATCCTACAATGAGCAGTTCTTC	CASTLSRSGSRVSYNEQFF
13	TRBV7-9	once	TRBJ1-2	-	TGTGCCAGCAGCTTTGAGGTCGGCGGTGGCTACACCTTC	CASSFEVGGGYTF
14	TRBV3-1/TRBV3-2	-	TRBJ1-2	-	TGTGCCAGCAGCCAAGATCCAGGGGACTATGGCTACACCTTC	CASSQDPGDYGYTF
13	TRBV5-8	-	TRBJ1-5	-	TGTGCCAGCAGCGGGACTTCCAATCAGCCCCAGCATTTT	CASSGTSNQPQHF
13	TRBV30	-	TRBJ1-2	TRBD1	TGTGCCTGGACCCCAGGGGGGTATTTCGGTTACACCTTC	CAWTPGGYFGYTF
15	TRBV28	-	TRBJ1-6	TRBD1	TGTGCCAGCAGTTTATCGGACAGGGGGTTAACACCCCTCCACTTT	CASSLSDRGLTPLHF
16	TRBV18	-	TRBJ2-1	-	TGTGCCAGCTCACCCCTGAGAGGCGGAATCTACAATGAGCAGTTCTTC	CASSPLRGGIYNEQFF
12	TRBV6-5	-	TRBJ2-7	-	TGTGCCAGCAGGCGCACCTCCTACGAGCAGTACTTC	CASRRTSYEQYF
17	TRBV27	-	TRBJ1-3	-	TGTGCCAGCAGTTTATCGACGCCGGAGGCGCATGGAAACACCATATATTTT	CASSLSTPEAHGNTIYF
14	TRBV11-2	-	TRBJ2-3	-	TGTGCCAGCAGCTTAGACTCAGACACAGATACGCAGTATTTT	CASSLDSDTDTQYF
13	TRBV7-9	-	TRBJ2-7	-	TGTGCCAGCAGCTTATCAACTATCCACGAGCAGTACTTC	CASSLSTIHEQYF
15	TRBV28	-	TRBJ2-1	TRBD1	TGTGCCAGCAGTTTAGGGCAGGGGGACTACAATGAGCAGTTCTTC	CASSLGQGDYNEQFF
14	TRBV7-9	-	TRBJ2-2	TRBD2	TGTGCCTTTGGGGGGGTTACTGCGACCGGGGAGCTGTTTTTT	CAFGGVTATGELFF
13	TRBV29-1	-	TRBJ1-2	TRBD1	TGCAGCGCGGACAGGGGGCGCAACTATGGCTACACCTTC	CSADRGRNYGYTF
15	TRBV6-5	-	TRBJ2-7	TRBD1	TGTGCCAGCAGTTCCTGGACAGGGGGCAAGGGCGAGCAGTACTTC	CASSSWTGGKGEQYF